A single sample is the source of the 8 T cell receptor beta chains below, sequenced in a study of blood T cell repertoires in COVID-19. Clones were read by immunoSEQ multiplex PCR, and TCRdb kept only the in-frame ones, dropping some. Of under 200,000 clones in the sample, about 85% were seen once. Sequenced input: PBMCs or T cells enriched from blood (not recorded which). Every receptor here comes from a woman between 45 and 60 years old who had recovered from COVID-19.

The CDR3 here is CASSPRKSSYNEQFF. The CDR3 DNA sequence: TGTGCCAGCAGCCCCCGTAAGAGCTCCTACAATGAGCAGTTCTTC. V is TRBV7-2 and J is TRBJ2-1; D unresolved. V was trimmed by 5 bases and J by 0 bases, leaving 11 bases between them. The CDR3 covers 15 residues. Looked up from germline, CDR1 is SGHTA and CDR2 is FQGNSA.

For the CDR3, the DNA is TGTGCCAGCAGCCTGGGGACTAGCGGGTTCCAAGAGACCCAGTACTTC. Encoded protein: CASSLGTSGFQETQYF. This rearrangement joins TRBV7-2 to TRBJ2-5, with TRBD2 matching over 12 bases. V was pared by 5 bases and J by 1 base, with 5 bases of the junction left unmatched. The CDR3 extends over 16 amino acids. CDR1 and CDR2 from the germline V gene are SGHTA and FQGNSA.

V gene TRBV5-1 combines with J gene TRBJ1-1; TRBD1 matches 8 bases. The CDR3 consists of 15 residues. The germline CDR1 and CDR2 sequences are SGHRS and YFSETQ. The junction had 4 bases not matched to a gene; V was cut back by 0 bases and J by 3 bases. DNA of the CDR3: TGCGCCAGCAGCTTGGCCGAGACAGGGGACACTGAAGCTTTCTTT. Amino acid sequence: CASSLAETGDTEAFF.

This rearrangement joins TRBV7-3 to TRBJ1-1; TRBD1 matches 9 bases. V gave up 2 bases and J gave up 5 bases; unmatched junction bases: 3. This CDR3 spans 14 amino acids. Germline loops: CDR1 SGHTA, CDR2 FQGTGA. CDR3 nucleotide sequence: TGTGCCAGCAGCTTAGGGACAGGGAGGACTGAAGCTTTCTTT. Translated, it gives CASSLGTGRTEAFF.

The V call is TRBV2, the J call TRBJ1-6; unclear D gene. Trimming stripped 0 bases from V and 7 bases from J, with 16 bases between. The CDR3 runs to 17 residues. Germline V gene lookup returns CDR1 SNHLY and CDR2 FYNNEI. The CDR3 reads CASSEARGFNTNSPLHF. CDR3 nucleotide sequence: TGTGCCAGCAGTGAAGCGCGGGGATTTAACACGAATTCACCCCTCCACTTT.

This chain uses TRBV3-1 (or the pseudogene TRBV3-2) with TRBJ2-5, with D tentatively TRBD1 (6 bases). CDR1 LGHDT and CDR2 YNNKEL come from the germline V gene (reference sequence). The V and J ends lost 6 bases and 7 bases respectively, with 15 bases between them. The CDR3 is 13 amino acids. Written as DNA, the CDR3 is TGTGCCAGCAGTCGAGGACAGTCTTGGACCCAGTACTTC. It specifies CASSRGQSWTQYF.

The chain combines TRBV5-4 with TRBJ2-7; 7 bases match TRBD1. The germline V gene has CDR1 SGHNT and CDR2 YYREEE (reference sequence). The V gene end was trimmed by 2 bases and the J gene end by 3 bases; junction bases not matched to a gene: 8. The CDR3 runs 15 residues. The CDR3 DNA reads as TGTGCCAGCAGCTTACTAGGGGGCTTAGGCTACGAGCAGTACTTC. Its protein product is CASSLLGGLGYEQYF. Full variable domain (remainder filled in from reference TRBV5-4 and TRBJ2-7): ETGVTQSPTHLIKTRGQQVTLRCSSQSGHNTVSWYQQALGQGPQFIFQYYREEENGRGNFPPRFSGLQFPNYSSELNVNALELDDSALYLCASSLLGGLGYEQYFGPGTRLTVT.

V is TRBV10-3 and J is TRBJ2-7, with D possibly matching TRBD2 (7 bases). CDR3 length: 15 amino acids. The V end was cut by 4 bases, the J end by 1 base, with 14 bases between. Germline loops: CDR1 ENHRY, CDR2 SYGVKD. CDR3 in DNA: TGTGCCATCAGTGTAGCCGAGGGGGGGTCCTACGAGCAGTACTTC. Translated, it gives CAISVAEGGSYEQYF.